The clone carrying this T cell receptor (beta chain) was detected ten times or more. The data derive from a study of regulatory T cells in long-lasting Graves disease. Whole-study context: In persistent Graves' disease, antithyroid drugs had been taken for over 5 years and TSH receptor antibodies stayed positive.

Library construction for TCR beta used iRepertoire HTBI primers and Arm-PCR of CDR3 regions. A single record per CDR3 protein comes from TCRdb applying MiXCR to the multiplex PCR reads. The profile shows fewer than 400,000 distinct CDR3 sequences, around 21% of them singletons. Time point given: persistent/refractory GD, antithyroid drugs over 5 years with positive TRAb. PBMC RNA was the source of the TCR library. EDTA tubes received about 9.6 milliliters of drawn peripheral blood. The origin of this receptor is a female donor with Graves disease. The sample here was peripheral blood mononuclear cells (PBMCs), taken when the disease was refractory, from a patient treated with antithyroid drugs.

In DNA, the CDR3 is TGCAGTGCGGCAGGGGGCGGTCAGCCCCAGCATTTT. Translation: CSAAGGGQPQHF. The chain is built from TRBV20-1 and TRBJ1-5; 8 nucleotides match TRBD1. Trimming cost V 6 bases and J 6 bases; bases outside gene matches: 4. CDR1 and CDR2 from the germline V gene are DFQATT and SNEGSKA (reference sequence). CDR3 length: 12 amino acids.